A selection of T cell receptor beta chains follows, all from one sample in a study of blood T cell repertoires in COVID-19. The method was immunoSEQ multiplex PCR; TCRdb's version includes in-frame clones alone and lacks a portion of them. The table lists approximately 240,000 clones, approximately 90% of them singletons. The sample taken for sequencing was PBMCs or T cells enriched from blood (not recorded which). These receptors were taken from a woman aged 25 to 39 with acute COVID-19. CDR3s include the opening cysteine and the closing phenylalanine or tryptophan. The D gene is left open where the match is weak. Clone size is not always given. Where it is, it says once, few, many or a class for expanded clones.

j_call v_call d_call clone_size cdr3_aa cdr3_nt
TRBJ1-1 TRBV18 NA NA CASSPGQGFTEAFF TGTGCCAGCTCACCGGGGCAGGGTTTCACTGAAGCTTTCTTT
TRBJ2-3 TRBV7-2 TRBD2 NA CASSLGLAGTDTQYF TGTGCCAGCAGCTTAGGACTAGCGGGCACAGATACGCAGTATTTT
TRBJ2-2 TRBV9 TRBD2 NA CASSDESTSGSRELFF TGTGCCAGCAGCGACGAGTCGACTAGCGGGAGCCGGGAGCTGTTTTTT
TRBJ1-2 TRBV2 NA once CASSPPGTSYGYTF TGTGCCAGCAGTCCGCCCGGGACAAGCTATGGCTACACCTTC
TRBJ2-3 TRBV19 TRBD2 NA CASSIVAGGTDTQYF TGTGCCAGTAGTATCGTTGCGGGAGGCACAGATACGCAGTATTTT
TRBJ1-2 TRBV15 NA NA CATSRGGVDYGYTF TGTGCCACCAGCAGGGGGGGGGTAGACTATGGCTACACCTTC
TRBJ1-1 TRBV10-3 NA NA CAISEPTVNTEAFF TGTGCCATCAGTGAACCGACAGTAAACACTGAAGCTTTCTTT
TRBJ1-2 TRBV10-3 TRBD1 NA CAISSGTGPNGYTF TGTGCCATCAGTTCCGGGACAGGGCCTAATGGCTACACCTTC
TRBJ2-1 TRBV15 TRBD2 NA CATSTPGSGPDEQFF TGTGCCACCAGCACCCCCGGTAGCGGGCCCGATGAGCAGTTCTTC
TRBJ2-1 TRBV5-6 TRBD1 NA CASSLLRQGIRNEQFF TGTGCCAGCAGCTTGCTGCGACAGGGAATTCGCAATGAGCAGTTCTTC
TRBJ2-7 TRBV27 NA NA CASSLTLSDAYEQYF TGTGCCAGCAGTTTAACCCTTTCAGATGCCTACGAGCAGTACTTC
TRBJ2-5 TRBV5-4 TRBD2 NA CASSAGLAGGGETQYF TGTGCCAGCAGCGCAGGACTAGCGGGGGGCGGTGAGACCCAGTACTTC
TRBJ1-2 TRBV28 NA NA CASRYRRLANYGYTF TGTGCCAGCAGGTATCGACGGCTAGCTAACTATGGCTACACCTTC
TRBJ2-7 TRBV5-5 NA NA CASSLVMGGTYEQYF TGTGCCAGCAGCTTGGTTATGGGGGGAACCTACGAGCAGTACTTC
TRBJ2-5 TRBV7-7 NA NA CASSGVAGKETQYF TGTGCTAGCAGCGGAGTGGCGGGGAAAGAGACCCAGTACTTC
TRBJ1-2 TRBV19 TRBD1 NA CAIAMRQGADYGYTF TGTGCCATAGCGATGAGACAGGGGGCTGACTATGGCTACACCTTC
TRBJ2-5 TRBV3-1/TRBV3-2 NA NA CASSPGETQYF TGTGCCAGCAGCCCGGGAGAGACCCAGTACTTC
TRBJ1-3 TRBV27 NA NA CASSSRGAVGNTIYF TGTGCCAGCAGTTCCCGCGGGGCGGTTGGAAACACCATATATTTT
TRBJ1-3 TRBV5-4 NA NA CASSSGKDWFSGNTIYF TGTGCCAGCAGCTCGGGTAAAGACTGGTTCTCTGGAAACACCATATATTTT
TRBJ2-2 TRBV28 TRBD2 NA CASSGWGGEDTGELFF TGTGCCAGCAGTGGTTGGGGGGGAGAGGACACCGGGGAGCTGTTTTTT
TRBJ1-2 TRBV16 NA NA CASSWSGGMRYTF TGTGCCAGCAGTTGGTCGGGGGGTATGCGCTACACCTTC
TRBJ2-4 TRBV6-5 NA NA CASSPGNLIQYF TGTGCCAGCAGTCCCGGGAACCTGATTCAGTACTTC
TRBJ1-2 TRBV3-1/TRBV3-2 NA NA CASSQSTRETNYGYTF TGTGCCAGCAGCCAATCCACACGGGAGACTAACTATGGCTACACCTTC
TRBJ2-1 TRBV9 NA NA CASSETRWTGQNNEQFF TGTGCCAGCAGCGAGACCCGATGGACTGGACAGAACAATGAGCAGTTCTTC
TRBJ1-1 TRBV27 NA NA CASSYGEVAEAFF TGTGCCAGCAGTTACGGAGAGGTGGCTGAAGCTTTCTTT
TRBJ2-3 TRBV29-1 TRBD2 NA CSVKTSGGATDTQYF TGCAGCGTTAAGACTAGCGGAGGGGCCACAGATACGCAGTATTTT
TRBJ2-1 TRBV28 NA few CASSFLSGSANNEQFF TGTGCCAGCAGTTTTCTAAGCGGGTCTGCCAACAATGAGCAGTTCTTC
TRBJ2-1 TRBV7-2 TRBD2 NA CASSTSTSGPPYNEQFF TGTGCCAGCAGCACTAGTACTAGCGGGCCCCCCTACAATGAGCAGTTCTTC
TRBJ1-4 TRBV2 NA few CASSYGQLEKLFF TGTGCCAGCAGCTACGGACAGCTTGAAAAACTGTTTTTT
TRBJ2-5 TRBV28 TRBD2 NA CASSFNRGGQETQYF TGTGCCAGCAGTTTTAACCGCGGGGGACAAGAGACCCAGTACTTC
TRBJ1-4 TRBV20-1 NA NA CSANDQGGEKLFF TGCAGTGCTAATGATCAGGGAGGTGAAAAACTGTTTTTT
TRBJ2-1 TRBV10-3 NA NA CAISDMNEQFF TGTGCCATCAGTGATATGAATGAGCAGTTCTTC
TRBJ1-4 TRBV5-1 NA NA CASTIQSQGVSNEKLFF TGCGCCAGCACCATTCAGTCACAGGGCGTCTCTAATGAAAAACTGTTTTTT
TRBJ1-2 TRBV28 TRBD1 NA CGAGQGNFYGYTF TGTGGCGCCGGACAGGGAAATTTCTATGGCTACACCTTC
TRBJ1-1 TRBV6-5 TRBD1 NA CASSWDRPNTEAFF TGTGCCAGCAGTTGGGACAGACCTAACACTGAAGCTTTCTTT
TRBJ1-1 TRBV2 NA NA CASSVREGAEAFF TGTGCCAGCAGTGTGAGGGAGGGGGCTGAAGCTTTCTTT
TRBJ2-5 TRBV7-9 NA NA CASSLEEVPGLEPETQYF TGTGCCAGCAGCTTAGAGGAGGTTCCGGGCCTCGAGCCGGAGACCCAGTACTTC
TRBJ2-5 TRBV5-1 TRBD1 NA CASSTPGGETQYF TGCGCCAGCAGCACGCCAGGGGGAGAGACCCAGTACTTC
TRBJ1-2 TRBV6-2/TRBV6-3 TRBD1 NA CASSYSQGALSGYTF TGTGCCAGCAGTTACTCGCAGGGGGCGCTTTCTGGCTACACCTTC
TRBJ1-6 TRBV7-3 NA NA CASSLLGGSNSPLHF TGTGCCAGCAGCTTACTAGGCGGCAGCAATTCACCCCTCCACTTT
TRBJ2-3 TRBV6-5 NA NA CASTSTGQRTDTQYF TGTGCCAGCACATCGACTGGACAGAGAACAGATACGCAGTATTTT
TRBJ2-5 TRBV27 TRBD1 few CASSTLDRGLRGKTQYF TGTGCCAGCAGTACACTGGACAGGGGTCTTCGAGGGAAGACCCAGTACTTC
TRBJ2-1 TRBV5-4 NA NA CASSLKTNNEQFF TGTGCCAGCAGCTTAAAAACAAACAATGAGCAGTTCTTC
TRBJ1-1 TRBV4-1 NA NA CASSLGQGSMNTEAFF TGCGCCAGCAGCCTGGGCCAGGGATCGATGAACACTGAAGCTTTCTTT
TRBJ1-1 TRBV11-2 NA NA CASSLGWGSTEAFF TGTGCCAGCAGCTTAGGCTGGGGCAGCACTGAAGCTTTCTTT
TRBJ2-1 TRBV7-2 NA NA CASSIGVTSNDPFF TGTGCCAGCAGTATAGGAGTGACTAGTAATGATCCGTTCTTC
TRBJ1-5 TRBV28 NA NA CASSFGRVDQPQHF TGTGCCAGCAGTTTCGGCAGGGTGGATCAGCCCCAGCATTTT
TRBJ1-2 TRBV29-1 TRBD1 once CSVHRGVYGYTF TGCAGCGTTCACAGGGGCGTCTATGGCTACACCTTC
TRBJ1-1 TRBV10-3 NA NA CAITPSLRTEAFF TGTGCCATCACCCCGAGTTTACGAACTGAAGCTTTCTTT
TRBJ1-1 TRBV29-1 TRBD1 NA CSARQGGTEAFF TGCAGCGCCCGACAGGGGGGCACTGAAGCTTTCTTT